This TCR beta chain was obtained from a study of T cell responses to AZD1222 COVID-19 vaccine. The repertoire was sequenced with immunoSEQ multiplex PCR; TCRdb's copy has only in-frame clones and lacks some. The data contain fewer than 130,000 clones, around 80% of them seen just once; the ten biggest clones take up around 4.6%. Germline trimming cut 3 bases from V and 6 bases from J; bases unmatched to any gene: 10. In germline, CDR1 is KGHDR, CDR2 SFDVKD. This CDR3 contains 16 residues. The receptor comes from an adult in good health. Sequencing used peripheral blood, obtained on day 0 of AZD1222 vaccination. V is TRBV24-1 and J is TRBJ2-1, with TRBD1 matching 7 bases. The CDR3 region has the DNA TGTGCCACCAGTGATCAAGACAGGGCTTGGGGCAATGAGCAGTTCTTC. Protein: CATSDQDRAWGNEQFF.